The entry below describes one T cell receptor beta chain. Germline is not matched at one junction end, which may reflect a read error. The data originate from a study of CD4 and CD8 cells across lung adenocarcinoma regions. TCRdb recomputed calls from the PCR reads with MiXCR, one row per CDR3 protein. The table includes 6,000 to 7,500 distinct CDR3 sequences, 45% to 55% detected once. Germline-derived CDR1 and CDR2 are SSHAT and FNYEAQ (reference sequence). There are 15 residues in the CDR3. The patients had localized lung adenocarcinoma, a non-small cell subtype. This rearrangement joins TRBV7-7 to TRBJ2-1; a weak D match, TRBD1 (6 bases). This clonotype originated in a male donor with lung adenocarcinoma. The CD4 and CD8 labels of this study may be unreliable. Sample: CD8+ T cells from the center of a lung tumor. The CDR3 DNA follows: TGTGCTAGCAGCCGGGCCCAACAGGGAGACAATGAGCAGTTCTTC. Protein product: CASSRAQQGDNEQFF.